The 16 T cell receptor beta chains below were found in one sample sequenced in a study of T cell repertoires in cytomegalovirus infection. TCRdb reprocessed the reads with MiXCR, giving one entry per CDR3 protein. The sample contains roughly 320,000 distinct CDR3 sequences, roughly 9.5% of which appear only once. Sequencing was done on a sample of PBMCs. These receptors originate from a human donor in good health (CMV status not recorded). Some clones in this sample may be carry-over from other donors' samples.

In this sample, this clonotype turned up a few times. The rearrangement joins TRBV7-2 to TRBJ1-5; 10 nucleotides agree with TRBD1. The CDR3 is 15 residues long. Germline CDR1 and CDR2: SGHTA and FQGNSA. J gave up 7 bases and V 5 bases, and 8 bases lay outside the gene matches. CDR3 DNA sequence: TGTGCCAGCAGCATATCAGGACAGGGGGGCCAGCCCCAGCATTTT. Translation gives CASSISGQGGQPQHF.

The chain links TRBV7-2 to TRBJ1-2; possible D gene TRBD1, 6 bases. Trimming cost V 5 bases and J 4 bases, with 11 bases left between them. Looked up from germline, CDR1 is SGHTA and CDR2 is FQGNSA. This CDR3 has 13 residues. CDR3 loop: CASSNTGFYGYTF. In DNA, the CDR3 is TGTGCCAGCAGCAATACAGGGTTCTATGGCTACACCTTC.

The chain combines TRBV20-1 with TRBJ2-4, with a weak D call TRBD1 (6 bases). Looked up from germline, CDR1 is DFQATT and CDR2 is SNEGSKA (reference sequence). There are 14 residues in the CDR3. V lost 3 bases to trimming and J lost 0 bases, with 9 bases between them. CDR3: CSARGTLAKNIQYF. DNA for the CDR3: TGCAGTGCTAGGGGGACACTAGCCAAAAACATTCAGTACTTC.

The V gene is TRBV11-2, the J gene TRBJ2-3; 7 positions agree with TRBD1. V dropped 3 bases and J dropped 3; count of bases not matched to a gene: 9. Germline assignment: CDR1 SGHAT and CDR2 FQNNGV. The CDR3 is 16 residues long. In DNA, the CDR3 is TGTGCCAGCAGCTTGTTCGGGACAGCCGATACAGATACGCAGTATTTT. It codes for CASSLFGTADTDTQYF.

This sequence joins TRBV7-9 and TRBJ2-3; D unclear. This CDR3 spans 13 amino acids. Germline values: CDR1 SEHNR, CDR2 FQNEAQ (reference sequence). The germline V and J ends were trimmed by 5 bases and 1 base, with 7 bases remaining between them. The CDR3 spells CASSPSRTDTQYF. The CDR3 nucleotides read TGTGCCAGCAGCCCGAGCCGCACAGATACGCAGTATTTT.

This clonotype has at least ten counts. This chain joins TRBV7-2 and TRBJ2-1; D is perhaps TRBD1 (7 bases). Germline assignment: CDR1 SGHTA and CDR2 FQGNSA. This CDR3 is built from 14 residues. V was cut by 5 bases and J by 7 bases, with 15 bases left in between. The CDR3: CASSLDRAGNEQFF. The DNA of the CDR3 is TGTGCCAGCAGCCTAGACAGGGCGGGAAATGAGCAGTTCTTC. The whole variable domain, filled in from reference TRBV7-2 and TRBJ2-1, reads GAGVSQSPSNKVTEKGKDVELRCDPISGHTALYWYRQSLGQGLEFLIYFQGNSAPDKSGLPSDRFSAERTGGSVSTLTIQRTQQEDSAVYLCASSLDRAGNEQFFGPGTRLTVL.

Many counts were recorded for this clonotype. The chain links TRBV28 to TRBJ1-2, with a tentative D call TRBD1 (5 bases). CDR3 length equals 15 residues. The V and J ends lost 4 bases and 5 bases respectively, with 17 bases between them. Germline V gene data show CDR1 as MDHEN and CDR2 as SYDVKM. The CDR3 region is CASSSFPGGRYGYTF. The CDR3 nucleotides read TGTGCCAGCAGTTCCTTTCCGGGGGGGAGGTATGGCTACACCTTC.

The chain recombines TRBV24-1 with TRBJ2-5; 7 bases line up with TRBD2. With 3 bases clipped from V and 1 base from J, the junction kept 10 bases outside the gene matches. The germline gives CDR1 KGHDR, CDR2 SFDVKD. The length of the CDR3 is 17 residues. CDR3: CATSDPRGDYIQETQYF. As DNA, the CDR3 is TGTGCCACCAGTGATCCACGCGGGGACTATATCCAAGAGACCCAGTACTTC.

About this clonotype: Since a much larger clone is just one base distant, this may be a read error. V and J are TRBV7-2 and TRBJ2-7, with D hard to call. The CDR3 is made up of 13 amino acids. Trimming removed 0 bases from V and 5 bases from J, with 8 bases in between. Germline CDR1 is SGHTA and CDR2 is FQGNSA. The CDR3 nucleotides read TGTGCCAGCAGCTTAGCGCTTAAGCACGAGCAGTACTTC. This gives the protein CASSLALKHEQYF.

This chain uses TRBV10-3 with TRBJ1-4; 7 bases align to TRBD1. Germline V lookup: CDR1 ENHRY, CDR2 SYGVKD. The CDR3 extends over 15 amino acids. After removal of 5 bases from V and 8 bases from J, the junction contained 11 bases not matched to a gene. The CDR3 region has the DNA TGTGCCATCAGTAACACCGGGACAGTAGGCGAAAAACTGTTTTTT. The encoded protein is CAISNTGTVGEKLFF.

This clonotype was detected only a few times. The CDR3 protein is CASSPRGLQNTEAFF. The CDR3 region has the DNA TGTGCCAGCAGCCCGCGAGGTTTACAGAACACTGAAGCTTTCTTT. The chain links TRBV7-2 to TRBJ1-1; D remains ambiguous. Trimming took off 5 bases at V and 1 base at J, with 14 bases between the two ends. Germline loops: CDR1 SGHTA, CDR2 FQGNSA. The CDR3 length is 15 residues. Drawing the rest from reference TRBV7-2 and TRBJ1-1, the complete variable domain is GAGVSQSPSNKVTEKGKDVELRCDPISGHTALYWYRQSLGQGLEFLIYFQGNSAPDKSGLPSDRFSAERTGGSVSTLTIQRTQQEDSAVYLCASSPRGLQNTEAFFGQGTRLTVV.

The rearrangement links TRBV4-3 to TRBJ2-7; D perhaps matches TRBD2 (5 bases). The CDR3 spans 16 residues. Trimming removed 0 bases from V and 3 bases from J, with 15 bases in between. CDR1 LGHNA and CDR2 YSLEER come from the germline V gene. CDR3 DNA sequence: TGCGCCAGCAGCCAAGATCTGGGAGACCTTCGCTACGAGCAGTACTTC. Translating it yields CASSQDLGDLRYEQYF.

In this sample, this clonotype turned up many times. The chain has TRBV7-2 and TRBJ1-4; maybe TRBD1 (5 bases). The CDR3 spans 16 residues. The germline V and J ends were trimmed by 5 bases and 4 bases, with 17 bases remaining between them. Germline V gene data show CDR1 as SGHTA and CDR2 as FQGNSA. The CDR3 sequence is CASSGTGAWGNEKLFF. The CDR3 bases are TGTGCCAGCAGCGGAACCGGGGCCTGGGGTAATGAAAAACTGTTTTTT.

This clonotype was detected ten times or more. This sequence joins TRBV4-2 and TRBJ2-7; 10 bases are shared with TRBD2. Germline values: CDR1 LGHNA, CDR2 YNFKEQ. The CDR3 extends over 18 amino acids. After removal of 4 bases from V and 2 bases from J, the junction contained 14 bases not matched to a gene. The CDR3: CASSLSRTSGNKAYEQYF. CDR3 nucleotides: TGTGCCAGCAGCCTATCCCGGACTAGCGGCAATAAGGCCTACGAGCAGTACTTC.

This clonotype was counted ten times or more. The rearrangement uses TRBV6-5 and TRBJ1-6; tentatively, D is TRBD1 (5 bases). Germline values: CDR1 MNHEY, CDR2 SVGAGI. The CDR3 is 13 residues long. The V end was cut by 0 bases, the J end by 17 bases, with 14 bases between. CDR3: CASSYSVGTNIHF. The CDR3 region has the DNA TGTGCCAGCAGTTACTCGGTTGGGACCAACATCCACTTT.

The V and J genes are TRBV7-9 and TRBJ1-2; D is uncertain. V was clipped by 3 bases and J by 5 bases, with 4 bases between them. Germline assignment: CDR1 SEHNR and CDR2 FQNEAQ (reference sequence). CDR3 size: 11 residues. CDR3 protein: CASSFNYGYTF. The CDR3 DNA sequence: TGTGCCAGCAGCTTTAATTATGGCTACACCTTC.